The T cell receptor beta chain described here comes from a study of CD8+ T cells in alopecia areata. On the study more broadly: Patients received oral tofacitinib, 5 to 10 mg twice daily, for moderate-to-severe alopecia areata. The tofacitinib course ran for 6 to 18 months and was followed by 6 months off drug. Study-level findings and limits: For lesional scalp, especially alopecia totalis/universalis, clonality was higher than in normal scalp.

cDNA prepared by RNA extraction and subsequent reverse transcription served as the template for sequencing. Repertoires were generated with immunoSEQ multiplex PCR, while TCRdb's copy carries only in-frame clones and drops some. The data hold hundreds of thousands of clones, with roughly 69% observed a single time. Specimens obtained from alopecia areata patients comprised lesional scalp punch biopsies and peripheral blood. This CDR3 is built from 14 residues. The V gene's germline CDR1 is SQVTM and CDR2 ANQGSEA. With 6 bases removed from V and 2 bases from J, the gap between germline ends came to 16 bases. As for this clone: Its matching antigen is unknown.

J is TRBJ1-1 and V is TRBV29-1; D uncertain. This TCR derives from a human donor with alopecia areata. Here the sequenced sample was CD4+ T cells sorted from blood, taken at week 0. The CDR3: CSVSHLTDNTEAFF. The CDR3 nucleotides are TGCAGCGTGAGTCACCTGACCGACAACACTGAAGCTTTCTTT.